The clone carrying this T cell receptor (beta chain) came up a few times. This sample was included in a study of T cell responses to AZD1222 COVID-19 vaccine. Some clones are missing from TCRdb's copy, which holds only in-frame ones; the method was immunoSEQ multiplex PCR. Of some 170,000 clones in the sample, approximately 90% were seen once. The germline V gene has CDR1 MNHEY and CDR2 SMNVEV (reference sequence). This CDR3 is built from 13 residues. V lost 3 bases, J lost 10 bases, and 10 bases lay in between. The material was peripheral blood, obtained 28 days after the second AZD1222 dose. This receptor was taken from an adult who received the AZD1222 COVID-19 vaccine. The V and J genes are TRBV27 and TRBJ1-6, with TRBD1 as a possible D gene (5 bases). The CDR3 DNA reads as TGTGCCAGCAGTTTGGAAACAGGATCACCCCTCCACTTT. This encodes CASSLETGSPLHF.